The clone carrying this T cell receptor beta chain was seen a few times. Antigen specificity is unknown. The sample belongs to a study of CD8+ T cells in alopecia areata. Turning to the study itself: Those treated were given oral tofacitinib at 5 to 10 mg twice daily. Treated patients' severity was scored by percentage of affected scalp area.

TCR sequencing used cDNA made by reverse transcription of extracted RNA. Using immunoSEQ multiplex PCR, the repertoire was profiled, and TCRdb retains in-frame clones only, with some absent. The data hold over 150,000 clones, with roughly three fifths observed a single time. Germline CDR1 MDHEN, CDR2 SYDVKM. V lost 2 bases and J 8 bases, leaving 12 bases between the germline ends. The CDR3 length is 13 residues. The treatment denotes: oral pan-JAK inhibitor, 5-10 mg twice daily. Findings and caveats of the study: One nonresponder leaves baseline CD8+ expansion's link to response uncertain.

The receptor's source is a human donor with alopecia areata. This specimen was CD4+ T cells sorted from blood, taken at week 4, from a patient treated with tofacitinib. The chain is built from TRBV28 and TRBJ1-2; D is unclear. CDR3 bases: TGTGCCAGCAGTTTAGTCGGGATTGGGGGCTACACCTTC. It yields the protein CASSLVGIGGYTF.